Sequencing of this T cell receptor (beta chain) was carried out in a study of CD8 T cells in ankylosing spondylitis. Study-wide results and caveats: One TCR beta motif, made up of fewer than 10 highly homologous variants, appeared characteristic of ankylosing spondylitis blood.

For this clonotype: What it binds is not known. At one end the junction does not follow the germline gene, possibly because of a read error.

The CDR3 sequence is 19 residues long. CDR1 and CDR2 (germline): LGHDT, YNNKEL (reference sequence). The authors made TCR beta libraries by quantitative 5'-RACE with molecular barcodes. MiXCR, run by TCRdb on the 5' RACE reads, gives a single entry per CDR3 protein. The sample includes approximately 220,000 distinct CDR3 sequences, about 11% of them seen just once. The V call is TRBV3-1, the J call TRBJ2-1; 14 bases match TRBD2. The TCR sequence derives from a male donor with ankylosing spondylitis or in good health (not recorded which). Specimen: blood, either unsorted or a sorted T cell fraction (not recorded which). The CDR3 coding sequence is TGTGCCTGCAGCGCCCGTCGACTAGCGGGGGGGCCTCGCTACAATGAGCAGTTCTTC. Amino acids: CACSARRLAGGPRYNEQFF.